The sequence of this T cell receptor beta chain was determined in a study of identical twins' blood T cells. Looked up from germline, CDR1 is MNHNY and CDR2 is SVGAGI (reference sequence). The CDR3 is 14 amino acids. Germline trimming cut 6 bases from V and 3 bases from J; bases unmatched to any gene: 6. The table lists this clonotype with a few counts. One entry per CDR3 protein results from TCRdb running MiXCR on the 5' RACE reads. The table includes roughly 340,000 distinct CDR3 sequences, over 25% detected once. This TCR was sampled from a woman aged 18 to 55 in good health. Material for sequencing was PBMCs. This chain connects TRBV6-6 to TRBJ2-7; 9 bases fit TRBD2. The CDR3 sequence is CASRTGTSSYEQYF. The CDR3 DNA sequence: TGTGCCAGCAGAACCGGGACTAGCAGCTACGAGCAGTACTTC.